This TCR beta chain stems from a study of CD8+ T cells in alopecia areata. V lost 4 bases to trimming and J lost 6 bases; unmatched junction nucleotides: 14. The germline V gene has CDR1 SQVTM and CDR2 ANQGSEA. There are 18 residues in the CDR3. Sequencing templates came from extracted RNA that was reverse transcribed into cDNA. Clones were read by immunoSEQ multiplex PCR, and TCRdb kept only the in-frame ones, dropping some. The sample holds approximately 180,000 clones, roughly 60% seen once. Described treatment: oral pan-JAK inhibitor, 5-10 mg twice daily. Here the sequenced sample was CD4+ T cells sorted from blood, taken at week 24, from a patient treated with tofacitinib. The chain recombines TRBV29-1 with TRBJ2-1, with 14 bases lining up with TRBD2. The receptor was derived from a human donor with alopecia areata. For the CDR3, the DNA is TGCAGCGTTGTATCACCGGGGACTAGCGGGGGTTGGGGCAATGAGCAGTTCTTC. As protein: CSVVSPGTSGGWGNEQFF.